This TCR beta chain was obtained from a study of blood T cell repertoires in COVID-19. Study context: From the United States, Italy and Spain came samples of acute and convalescent COVID-19. Sample material is recorded as cDNA or gDNA derived from T cells, B-cell-depleted T cells, or PBMCs.

Authors' analysis steps: Researchers report that nucleated cell counts were estimated from reference gene primer amplification. The data were produced by immunoSEQ multiplex PCR, yet TCRdb's version contains in-frame clones alone and is incomplete. V, J and clone size derive from that table, while D and trimming were established from the DNA sequence. Of roughly 140,000 clones in the sample, about nine tenths were seen once. Germline V gene data show CDR1 as MNHEY and CDR2 as SVGAGI. The CDR3 extends over 15 amino acids. The ends lost 5 bases at V and 4 bases at J; junction bases unmatched: 5. The TCR comes from a woman aged 60 to 75 with active or convalescent COVID-19. The chain joins TRBV6-5 to TRBJ1-6, with TRBD1 matching 7 bases. The sequenced material came from peripheral blood. The CDR3: CASSPGTVYNSPLHF. In DNA, the CDR3 is TGTGCCAGCAGTCCCGGGACAGTATATAATTCACCCCTCCACTTT.